The T cell receptor beta chain under discussion was sequenced for a study of blood T cell repertoires in COVID-19. Whole-study context: Spain, Italy and the United States supplied samples that represented acute and convalescent COVID-19. In each case, the material was cDNA or gDNA derived from T cells, B-cell-depleted T cells, or PBMCs.

This clone was seen a few times. In the study's own analysis: Using reference gene primer amplification, nucleated cell counts were estimated. The table came from immunoSEQ multiplex PCR; TCRdb's copy has only in-frame clones and leaves some out. Clone size and V and J calls were adopted from that table, with D and trimming inferred from the DNA. The sample includes roughly 300,000 clones, 80% to 90% seen only once; the top ten take 8% to 10%. V lost 6 bases and J 0 bases, leaving 8 bases between the germline ends. Germline V gene data show CDR1 as MDHEN and CDR2 as SYDVKM. There are 14 residues in the CDR3.

The sequence was obtained from a woman aged 50 to 65 who had recovered from COVID-19. Sequencing was performed on peripheral blood. V and J are TRBV28 and TRBJ2-2, with D perhaps TRBD1 (5 bases). The DNA of the CDR3 is TGTGCCAGCAGGCGACAGTCGAACACCGGGGAGCTGTTTTTT. It yields the protein CASRRQSNTGELFF.